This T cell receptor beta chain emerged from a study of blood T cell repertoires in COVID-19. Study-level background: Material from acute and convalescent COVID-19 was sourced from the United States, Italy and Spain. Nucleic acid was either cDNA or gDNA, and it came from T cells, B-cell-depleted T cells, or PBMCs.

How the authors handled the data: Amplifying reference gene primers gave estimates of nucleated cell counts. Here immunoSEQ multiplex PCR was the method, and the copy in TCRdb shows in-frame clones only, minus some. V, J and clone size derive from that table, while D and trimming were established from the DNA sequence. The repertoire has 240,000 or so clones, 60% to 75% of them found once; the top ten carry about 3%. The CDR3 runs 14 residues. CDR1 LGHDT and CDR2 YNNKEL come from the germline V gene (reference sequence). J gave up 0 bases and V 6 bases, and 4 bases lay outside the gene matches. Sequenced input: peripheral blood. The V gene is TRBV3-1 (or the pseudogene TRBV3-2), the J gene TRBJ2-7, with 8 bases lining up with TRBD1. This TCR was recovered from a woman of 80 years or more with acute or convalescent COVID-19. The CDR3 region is CASRGQVGSYEQYF. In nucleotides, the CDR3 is TGTGCCAGCAGGGGACAGGTCGGCTCCTACGAGCAGTACTTC.